Listed here is a single T cell receptor (beta chain). Its specific antigen is unknown. Base qualities are not provided; no much larger clone lies one nucleotide away. Spanning cysteine to phenylalanine, the CDR3 consists of 14 amino acids. Only the CDR3 region is kept as DNA, spanning 42 bases read in frame from base 1. The trim is 1 base for V and 7 bases for J, with a gap of 9 bases between the germline ends. CDR1 SGHRS and CDR2 YFSETQ are derived from the germline V gene. The data originate from a study of cytomegalovirus exposure and HLA in healthy donors (dated by TCRdb to the late 2010s). Some background on the complete study: In an earlier analysis of 450 to 750 of the donors, about 270 Gb of sequence data and 95 million to 130 million unique TCR beta sequences from about 190 million T cells were reported. An early release covering roughly 600 HLA-typed donors comprised about 300 gigabases of sequencing data and around 85 million unique TCR sequences. The genetic ancestry cluster associated with self-reported Caucasian donors included about four fifths of the 398 genotyped donors. The study aimed to test whether cataloging public T cell receptors could reveal signatures of past pathogen exposure. The study profiled the T cell repertoires of fewer than 850 subjects by immunosequencing and related them to cytomegalovirus serostatus. Along with the roughly 700-subject first cohort, a separate validation cohort of 120 different subjects was used. High-throughput TCR immunosequencing, statistical association of individual TCRs with disease status, and machine learning were combined to predict cytomegalovirus infection status. A later analysis re-analyzed previously published TCR beta repertoires from 660 or so donors and added high-resolution HLA genotyping to study TCR occurrence patterns. In the later analysis, no new phenotypic data were used to find candidate immune exposures; instead, reliance was placed on TCR beta sequences and their occurrence across donors. To decide whether each TCR beta V gene segment behaved as functional or pseudogenic, an earlier analysis of some 540 of the donors relied on high-throughput TCR beta sequencing. Alongside the repertoire data, information on donor age, sex, ethnicity and CMV serostatus was compiled. A later genetic analysis took genome-wide SNP genotypes for about three fifths of the 666 donors and used that subset as a discovery cohort. All discovery cohort repertoires had been generated on a single sequencing platform. Class I and class II HLA loci were covered by the typing at four-digit resolution. Typing coverage varied by locus: roughly 620-640 donors for A, B, C, DRB1 and DQB1; roughly 500 for DQA1; 600 to 610 for DPA1; around 450 for DPB1. Four to six DR-DQ haplotypes were handled as single units for association and clustering because linkage in the cohort was strong. Across approximately 400 genotyped donors of the cohort, an average of roughly 250,000 unique TCR beta nucleotide sequences per donor were sequenced, and 15% to 20% of those sequences were non-productive.

Receptors were amplified or captured by the immunoSEQ multiplex PCR assay. A mixture of 60 forward primers for TCR Vbeta segments and 13 reverse primers for TCR Jbeta segments was used in the multiplex PCR. The CDR3 region of rearranged TCR beta genes was amplified from genomic DNA with a multiplex PCR assay. The amplified TCR beta libraries were sequenced on the Illumina HiSeq System as 87-base-pair reads. For the original study's pipeline: Across the 666 repertoires, a later analysis counted 80 million or so unique TCR beta chains, roughly 11 million of which were shared by at least two donors. To remove PCR and sequencing errors, raw reads were error-corrected and collapsed into unique sequences using a nearest-neighbor algorithm that merged closely related sequences. To assign V, D and J gene segments, CDR3 sequences were aligned to IMGT reference sequences. For a sequence to be retained, at least a six-nucleotide match to both a V gene segment and a J gene segment was required. Rearrangements were called productive when the CDR3 lacked stop codons and stayed in frame with V and J; all others were non-productive. Following IMGT convention, CDR3 was defined as the stretch from the second conserved V-encoded cysteine to the conserved J-encoded phenylalanine. The earlier analysis of about 610 of the donors excluded sequences that lacked an unambiguous match to a single V gene segment. In an earlier analysis of some 590 of the donors, a V segment was called functional when productive rearrangements were above 56.7%, and segregating when the standard deviation between donors exceeded 5%. A statistical classification framework was built to diagnose cytomegalovirus status from the catalog of TCR beta chain sequences. A later analysis assigned V and J genes by comparing TCR nucleotide sequences with IMGT/GENE-DB human TR gene sequences. Using the TCRdist pipeline, a later analysis assigned CDR3 sequences along with most-parsimonious VDJ recombination scenarios. In a later analysis, each TCR beta chain was defined by its CDR3 amino acid sequence together with its V-gene family, and reads without a unique V-gene family were excluded. A later analysis removed several hundred highly shared, low-generation-probability nucleotide sequences to deal with suspected cross-contamination and a sequencing artifact. A later analysis calculated a clonal expansion index for each public chain from normalized within-repertoire ranks of inferred template counts. A later analysis computed generation probabilities with a VDJ recombination model fitted to out-of-frame rearrangements, and checked the results against IGoR. In a later analysis, TCR-TCR, TCR-HLA and TCR-CMV co-occurrence was scored with hypergeometric tests, and a repertoire-size bias correction was applied to TCR pairs. False discovery rates were estimated in a later analysis by permuting HLA or CMV assignments 20 times. In a later analysis, co-occurring TCRs were grouped using DBSCAN, with TCRdist sequence similarity added in when clustering inside HLA-allele-positive subsets. For co-occurrence clustering, repertoires with fewer than 30,000 or more than 120,000 public chains were excluded, along with roughly 5 repertoires with anomalous nucleotide sharing. This immuneACCESS table, as held by TCRdb, lists in-frame sequences with V and J called but not all clones. Of the missing ones, under half trace to an unresolved V gene in checked studies; the others have no known cause. The V and J calls and the clone size are those of that table, but D and trimming were determined from the DNA. The sample records just over 200,000 clones, 70% of which are singletons. The biggest ten clones account for 2% to 3% of the sample.

In total, 666 healthy bone marrow donors made up the cohort. At the time of sampling, all cohort members were nominally healthy, though unrecorded immune exposures were likely present. The donor was CMV seropositive and belonged to the group of 250 to 300 seropositive cohort members. Each donor provided a peripheral blood sample, and peripheral blood mononuclear cells were used for TCR beta sequencing. The Qiagen DNeasy Blood Extraction Kit was used to extract genomic DNA from the blood cell samples. Results and caveats for the whole study, not just this receptor: In a later analysis, 16,951 TCR beta sequences were associated with specific HLA alleles at a false discovery rate of 0.05. The sequencing pipeline was judged likely to have produced a cluster of highly shared sequence variants as a technical artifact. In an earlier analysis of some 540 of the donors, most TCR beta V segments appeared in productive rearrangements about 87% or about 30% of the time, broadly matching IMGT annotations. Some IMGT-functional V segments, including TRBV6-2 and TRBV6-3, could not be distinguished by the 87-base-pair reads and were therefore excluded. Presence/absence analyses assumed roughly uniform sequencing depth across donors, an assumption that may not hold. A later analysis reported that several top co-occurrence clusters appeared linked to parvovirus B19, influenza, CMV and Epstein-Barr virus. The only immune exposure information available for the cohort was CMV serostatus. The authors suggested that the approach could potentially be extended to other disease states and immunological phenotypes. A later genetic analysis associated a missense DCLRE1C variant with V-gene and J-gene trimming of TCR beta chains, and an independent cohort replicated the association. A later analysis found that TCR association rates varied across HLA loci, with DRB1 alleles showing the most associated TCRs and HLA-C alleles the fewest. In a later analysis, HLA-associated TCR beta chains showed more clonal expansion and lower generation probabilities than non-associated chains that were equally common. In vitro tests confirmed that a few of the cytomegalovirus-associated TCR beta chains recognize cytomegalovirus antigens. Assigning TCR associations to individual alleles was difficult when HLA alleles, especially DR and DQ, strongly co-occurred. Correlated functional status among segregating V segments might be attributable to linkage disequilibrium, but an unknown experimental factor could not be ruled out. A further reported finding was that TCR beta sequences accurately predicted the HLA-A and HLA-B alleles for most subjects in the first cohort. Fewer than 20 rarely observed V segments, including chromosome 9 orphons, were excluded from the earlier analysis of several hundred of the donors because counts were too low. Cytomegalovirus status was reported to be diagnosed by the classifier with high specificity and sensitivity in both the original and validation cohorts. The study listed 170 or so TCR beta chains as associated with cytomegalovirus. Most CMV-associated TCR beta chains appeared to be HLA-restricted in a later analysis, and the HLA associations seemed to be driven largely by CMV exposure. HLA typing was unavailable for some donors at each locus, so association tests used only the typed subset. Across donors, most TCR sequences were observed very rarely, whereas some public TCRs were present in many individuals. According to a later genetic analysis, donors in an Asian-associated ancestry cluster had fewer N-insertions in productive TCRs than the roughly 670-donor mean. This cohort had only TCR beta chains sequenced, and the lack of alpha or paired-chain data limited which features could be detected.

The origin of this receptor is a man aged 35 to 55 in good health and CMV-seropositive. The sequencing input was PBMCs. The chain joins TRBV5-1 to TRBJ1-6; a tentative D call is TRBD1 (6 bases match). The DNA sequence is as follows: TGCGCCAGCAGCTTGAGGGACACAAATTCACCCCTCCACTTT. This gives the protein CASSLRDTNSPLHF.